This TCR beta chain was retrieved from a study of molecular identifiers for immune sequencing clone quantification. With 1 base clipped from V and 4 bases from J, the junction kept 2 bases outside the gene matches. The germline CDR1 and CDR2 sequences are SEHNR and FQNEAQ (reference sequence). This CDR3 region has 14 residues. TCRdb ran MiXCR on the PCR reads and lists one entry per CDR3 protein. The sample lists 490,000 or so distinct CDR3 sequences; about 21% were seen once. The table lists this clonotype with many counts. The chain couples TRBV7-9 to TRBJ1-1; TRBD1 matches at 8 bases. Specimen: naive CD8+ T cells from blood, with Jurkat cell RNA spiked in. The subset: FACS-sorted CD8+CD4-CCR7+CD45RA+ naive T cells. The receptor was isolated from a human donor in good health. Some libraries in this study had Jurkat cell RNA spiked in. The CDR3 loop reads CASSLGTGLTEAFF. CDR3 bases: TGTGCCAGCAGCTTAGGGACAGGGCTCACTGAAGCTTTCTTT. The full variable domain, rest sourced from reference TRBV7-9 and TRBJ1-1, is DTGVSQNPRHKITKRGQNVTFRCDPISEHNRLYWYRQTLGQGPEFLTYFQNEAQLEKSRLLSDRFSAERPKGSFSTLEIQRTEQGDSAMYLCASSLGTGLTEAFFGQGTRLTVV.